The present entry profiles one T cell receptor beta chain with its context. Time point here: baseline, week 1 (first vaccination visit). Treatment reported: pre-vaccination baseline after standard-of-care therapy. Sequencing was performed with immunoSEQ multiplex PCR; in TCRdb, only in-frame clones are kept and a portion is missing. The repertoire holds approximately 100,000 clones, with approximately 90% as singletons. This record belongs to a study of a mutant IDH1 vaccine in newly diagnosed glioma. Study in general: Patients got radiotherapy, temozolomide, or both beforehand, and most got both.

Germline V CDR1 and CDR2: MDHEN, SYDVKM. CDR3 size: 15 residues. V lost 5 bases and J 0 bases, leaving 11 bases between the germline ends. The sample in question was PBMCs, obtained from a glioma patient treated with radiotherapy, temozolomide or both. The sequence derives from a woman aged 45-59 years with glioma. The chain is built from TRBV28 and TRBJ1-5; TRBD1 might be the D (5 bases). In nucleotides, the CDR3 is TGTGCCAGCAGTACCCCGACAGATAGCAATCAGCCCCAGCATTTT. This codes for CASSTPTDSNQPQHF.